This paragraph reports one T cell receptor (beta chain). The sample belongs to a study of blood T cell repertoires in COVID-19. Trimming pared 4 bases from V and 2 bases from J, leaving 14 bases between. Germline V gene lookup returns CDR1 LGHDT and CDR2 YNNKEL (reference sequence). This CDR3 has 15 amino acids. The assay was immunoSEQ multiplex PCR, and TCRdb's table has in-frame clones only and misses some. The table lists some 140,000 clones, approximately 85% of them singletons. Sequenced sample: peripheral blood. The V gene is TRBV3-1 (or the pseudogene TRBV3-2), the J gene TRBJ1-2, with D possibly TRBD1 on 6 matching bases. This sequence was found in a man aged 55-75 years with COVID-19, enrolled during active disease. The chain's CDR3 is CASSPNRGSNYGYTF. For the CDR3, the DNA is TGTGCCAGCAGCCCGAATAGGGGGTCGAACTATGGCTACACCTTC.